This T cell receptor beta chain was documented in a study of T cells in Graves' hyperthyroidism and ophthalmopathy. This clonotype was detected many times. Antigen specificity is unknown. RNA transcripts were the template for amplifying TCR beta CDR3 regions. HTBI primers were used for first-round RT-PCR of the TCR CDR3. TCRdb used MiXCR to reprocess the multiplex PCR reads, holding one entry per CDR3 protein. The data show fewer than 450,000 distinct CDR3 sequences, with roughly 17% seen just once and around a third held by the top ten. Patients aged 18 to 65 with hyperthyroidism were newly diagnosed, with duration under 2 months. Diagnosis relied on clinical symptoms, serum thyroxine and TRAb, thyroid ultrasound and orbital computed tomography. General study results and limits: Also found in blood were most expanded thyroid clonotypes above 0.001. Ophthalmopathy and stable hyperthyroidism were told apart by a 13 V-J model.

With 3 bases clipped from V and 1 base from J, the junction kept 10 bases outside the gene matches. This CDR3 is 18 amino acids long. This chain joins TRBV12-3 or TRBV12-4 and TRBJ2-7, with 12 bases matching TRBD2. This TCR was sampled from a woman under 40 with Graves' hyperthyroidism that later progressed to Graves' ophthalmopathy. Sequenced sample: blood. The CDR3 DNA reads as TGTGCCAGCAGTTTTTTTCCTAGCGGGGGGGTCCAGTCCTACGAGCAGTACTTC. Translation: CASSFFPSGGVQSYEQYF.